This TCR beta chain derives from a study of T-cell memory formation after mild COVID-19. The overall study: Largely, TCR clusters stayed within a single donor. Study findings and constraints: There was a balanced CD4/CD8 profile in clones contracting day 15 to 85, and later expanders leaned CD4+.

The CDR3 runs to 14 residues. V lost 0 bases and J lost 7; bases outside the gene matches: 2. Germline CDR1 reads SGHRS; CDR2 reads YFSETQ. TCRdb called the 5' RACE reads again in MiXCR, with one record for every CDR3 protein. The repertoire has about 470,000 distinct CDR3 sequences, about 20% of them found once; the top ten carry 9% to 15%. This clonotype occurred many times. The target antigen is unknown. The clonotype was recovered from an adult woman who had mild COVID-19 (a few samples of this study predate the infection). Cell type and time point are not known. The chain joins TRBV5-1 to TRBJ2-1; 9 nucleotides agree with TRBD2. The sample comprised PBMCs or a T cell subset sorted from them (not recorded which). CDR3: CASSLGLAENEQFF. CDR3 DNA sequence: TGCGCCAGCAGCTTGGGACTAGCGGAAAATGAGCAGTTCTTC.